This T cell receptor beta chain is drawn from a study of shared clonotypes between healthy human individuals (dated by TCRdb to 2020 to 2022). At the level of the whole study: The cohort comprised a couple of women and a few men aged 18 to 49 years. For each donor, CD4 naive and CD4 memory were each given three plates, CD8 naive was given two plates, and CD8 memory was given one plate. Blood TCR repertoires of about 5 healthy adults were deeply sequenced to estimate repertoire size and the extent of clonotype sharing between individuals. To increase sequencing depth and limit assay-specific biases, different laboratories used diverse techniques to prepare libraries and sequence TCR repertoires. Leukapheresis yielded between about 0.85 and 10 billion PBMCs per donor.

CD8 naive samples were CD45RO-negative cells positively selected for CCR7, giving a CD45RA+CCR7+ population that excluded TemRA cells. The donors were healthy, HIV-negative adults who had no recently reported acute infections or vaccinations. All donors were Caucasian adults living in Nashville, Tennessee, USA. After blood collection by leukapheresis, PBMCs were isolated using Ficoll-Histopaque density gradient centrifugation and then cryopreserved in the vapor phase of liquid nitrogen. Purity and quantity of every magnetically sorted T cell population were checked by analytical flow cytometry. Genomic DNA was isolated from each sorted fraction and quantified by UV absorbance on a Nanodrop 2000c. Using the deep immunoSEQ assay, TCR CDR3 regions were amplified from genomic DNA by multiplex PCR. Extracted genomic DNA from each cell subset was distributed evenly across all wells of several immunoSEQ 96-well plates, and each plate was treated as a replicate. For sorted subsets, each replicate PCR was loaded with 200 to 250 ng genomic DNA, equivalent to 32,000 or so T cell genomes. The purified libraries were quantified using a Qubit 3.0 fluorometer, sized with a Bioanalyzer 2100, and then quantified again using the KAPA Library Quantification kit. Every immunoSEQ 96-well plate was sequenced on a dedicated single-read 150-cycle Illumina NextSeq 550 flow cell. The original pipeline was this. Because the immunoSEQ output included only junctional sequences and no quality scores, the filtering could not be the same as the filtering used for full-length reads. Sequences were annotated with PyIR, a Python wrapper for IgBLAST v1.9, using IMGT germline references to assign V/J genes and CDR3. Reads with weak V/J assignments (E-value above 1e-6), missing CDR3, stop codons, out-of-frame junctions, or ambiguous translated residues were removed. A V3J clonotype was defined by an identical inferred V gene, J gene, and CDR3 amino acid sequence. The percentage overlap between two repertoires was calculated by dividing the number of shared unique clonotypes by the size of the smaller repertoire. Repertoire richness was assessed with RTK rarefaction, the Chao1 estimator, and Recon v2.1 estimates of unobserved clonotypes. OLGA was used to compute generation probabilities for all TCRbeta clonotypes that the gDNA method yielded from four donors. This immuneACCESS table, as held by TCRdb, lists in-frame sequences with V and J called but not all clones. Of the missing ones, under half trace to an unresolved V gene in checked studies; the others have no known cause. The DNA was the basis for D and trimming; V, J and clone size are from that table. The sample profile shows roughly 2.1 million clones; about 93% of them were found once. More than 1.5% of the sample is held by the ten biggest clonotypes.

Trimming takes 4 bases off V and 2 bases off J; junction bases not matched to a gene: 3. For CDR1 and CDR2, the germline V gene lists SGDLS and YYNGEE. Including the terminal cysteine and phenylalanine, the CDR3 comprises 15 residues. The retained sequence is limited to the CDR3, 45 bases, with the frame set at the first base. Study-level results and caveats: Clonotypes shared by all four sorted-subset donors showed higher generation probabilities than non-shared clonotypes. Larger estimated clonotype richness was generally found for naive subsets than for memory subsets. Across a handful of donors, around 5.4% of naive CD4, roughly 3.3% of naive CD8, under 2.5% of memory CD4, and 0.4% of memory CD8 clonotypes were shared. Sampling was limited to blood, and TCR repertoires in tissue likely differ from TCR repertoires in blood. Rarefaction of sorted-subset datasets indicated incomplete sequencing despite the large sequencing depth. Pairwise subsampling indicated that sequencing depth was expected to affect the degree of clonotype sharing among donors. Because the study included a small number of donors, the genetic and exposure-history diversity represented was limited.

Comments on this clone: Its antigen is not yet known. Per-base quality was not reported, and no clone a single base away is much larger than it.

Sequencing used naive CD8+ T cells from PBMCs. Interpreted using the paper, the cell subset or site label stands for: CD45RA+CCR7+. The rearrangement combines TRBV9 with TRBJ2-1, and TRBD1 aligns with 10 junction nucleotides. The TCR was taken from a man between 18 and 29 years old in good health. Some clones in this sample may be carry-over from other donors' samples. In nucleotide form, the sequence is TGTGCCAGCAGCTTAGGACAGGGGGCCTACAATGAGCAGTTCTTC. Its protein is CASSLGQGAYNEQFF.